This T cell receptor beta chain was recorded in a study of molecular identifiers for immune sequencing clone quantification listed by TCRdb under 2018. At the level of the whole study: For a replicate experiment, RNA from around 20,000 or 100,000 naive CD8 T cells was divided into five aliquots, of which four were sequenced. CD8 T cells were used in a methods study to benchmark molecular-identifier clustering-based TCR repertoire sequencing (MIDCIRS) and TCR RNA copy counting.

The investigation overall reported the following: Spiked-in Jurkat TCR RNA equal to a single cell's worth was reported to be detectable even within 1,100,000 naive CD8 T cells. When barcode sub-clustering was omitted, TCR diversity was inflated by chimeric consensus sequences, with chimeras reaching as high as 47%. Modeling indicated 2.5 to 3 TCR RNA copies recovered per cell, compared with around 9.8 by digital PCR, which implies a capture efficiency of about 27%. Identical TCR molecules sharing a barcode could cause highly expanded clone sizes to be underestimated. Clones above 20 RNA copies held over 98% of molecules in CMV-specific effector cells but under 1% in naive cells. Spiked-in Jurkat TCR RNA (approximately 10 copies' worth), which is not part of the donor repertoire, was contained in the naive libraries.

A distance of 9 bases separates the germline ends of V and J, which lose 3 bases and 4 bases respectively. From the cysteine up to the phenylalanine, the CDR3 has a length of 14 residues. Just CDR3 DNA is preserved here, 42 bases in frame from base 1. From the germline V gene, CDR1 is MDHEN and CDR2 is SYDVKM. This clonotype was counted between two and nine times. It has no known antigen specificity. It has no much larger one-base neighbor in the sample; base qualities were not kept. Naive CD8 T cell libraries were made from 20,000 to 1,000,000 sorted cells using 10%, 30% or 50% of purified RNA. Naive CD8 T cells, defined as CD8+CD4-CCR7+CD45RA+, were FACS-sorted into RLT Plus buffer on a BD FACSAria II. Detection sensitivity was tested by spiking Jurkat RNA equal to ten or so TCR copies' worth into samples containing 20,000-1,000,000 naive CD8 T cells. Enrichment of CD8 T cells was done with RosetteSep CD8+ T Cell Enrichment Cocktail plus Ficoll-Paque, and ACK red cell lysis came afterward.

The library relied on PCR. Sequenced on an Illumina HiSeq 4000. Bulk TCR libraries were made following a previously described method, with the TCR primers given in Table S5. Total RNA was purified with the Qiagen AllPrep DNA/RNA kit. Reads from multiple sequencing runs of the same library were pooled before analysis. For the original study's pipeline: Reads were retained only if the reads had an exact TCR constant sequence, and the retained reads were trimmed to 150 nt and grouped according to their 12-nt molecular barcodes. Within each barcode group, reads were sub-clustered at a 15% Levenshtein threshold, and quality-weighted consensus sequences were built per RNA molecule. Non-functional sequences were filtered out, along with any lower-count sequence sitting one edit away from another sequence. Based on fitting two negative binomial distributions, any barcode sub-cluster with under 20% of the maximum read count was discarded. Starting from the raw public reads, TCRdb applied fastp trimming at Q25, assembled clones with MiXCR and retained in-frame beta chains. Rows with one shared CDR3 protein collapse into an entry with the most common genes and DNA. Clone size and V and J calls follow TCRdb, not the original study. The sample data list under 600,000 distinct CDR3 sequences, and around a fifth of these were observed just once. About 0.8% of the sample goes to the ten largest clones.

Sequenced material: naive CD8+ T cells from blood, with Jurkat cell RNA spiked in. The cell subset or site label corresponds to: FACS-sorted CD8+CD4-CCR7+CD45RA+ naive T cells. The chain was built from TRBV28 and TRBJ2-2, with the D gene call left open. The sequence was collected from a human donor in good health. Some libraries in this study had Jurkat cell RNA spiked in. The DNA sequence is given as TGTGCCAGCAGTTTTAGCTGGAGCACCGGGGAGCTGTTTTTT. This is translated as CASSFSWSTGELFF.